These T cell receptor beta chains were read from a single sample in a study of T-cell reconstitution after alpha-beta-depleted transplantation in children. Via MiXCR, TCRdb re-called the PCR reads, giving one row per CDR3 protein. The sample lists some 310,000 distinct CDR3 sequences, around 25% occurring once. The sequencing here drew on PBMCs, mostly from graft donor cells, taken 180 days after TCRalphabeta/CD19-depleted stem cell transplant. Receptors were obtained from a male patient younger than 18 who had a stem cell transplant for acute lymphoblastic leukemia, so the T cells may come from the graft donor. Both conserved end residues are part of each CDR3. A D gene is named only where the DNA matches it firmly. Size values are once, few and many counts, or a class for expanded clones, and some rows have none.

D gene: .; clone size: .; J gene: TRBJ2-5; V gene: TRBV7-9; CDR3 DNA: TGTGCCAGCGGTTCTTGGAGGGGAGAGACCCAGTACTTC; CDR3 protein: CASGSWRGETQYF
D gene: TRBD2; clone size: .; J gene: TRBJ2-4; V gene: TRBV28; CDR3 DNA: TGTGCCAGCAGTCAACGAGCGGGATTGGCTACCAAAAACATTCAGTACTTC; CDR3 protein: CASSQRAGLATKNIQYF
D gene: TRBD2; clone size: few; J gene: TRBJ2-1; V gene: TRBV4-2; CDR3 DNA: TGTGCCAGCAGCCGATTCGGGACTAGCGGGAGGGGCTCCTACAATGAGCAGTTCTTC; CDR3 protein: CASSRFGTSGRGSYNEQFF
D gene: TRBD2; clone size: .; J gene: TRBJ2-5; V gene: TRBV5-1; CDR3 DNA: TGCGCCAGCAGCGTAATAGCGGGAGCCCCACAAGAGACCCAGTACTTC; CDR3 protein: CASSVIAGAPQETQYF
D gene: .; clone size: few; J gene: TRBJ2-3; V gene: TRBV6-5; CDR3 DNA: TGTGCCAGCAGTTACGGGGACTTCCCTGGCACAGATACGCAGTATTTT; CDR3 protein: CASSYGDFPGTDTQYF
D gene: .; clone size: few; J gene: TRBJ2-7; V gene: TRBV9; CDR3 DNA: TGTGCCAGCGGTCCCTCCTACGAGCAGTACTTC; CDR3 protein: CASGPSYEQYF
D gene: TRBD2; clone size: few; J gene: TRBJ2-4; V gene: TRBV12-3/TRBV12-4; CDR3 DNA: TGTGCCAGCACTAGGGCGGGAGGGCCGGAGATTCAGTACTTC; CDR3 protein: CASTRAGGPEIQYF
D gene: TRBD2; clone size: .; J gene: TRBJ2-1; V gene: TRBV5-4; CDR3 DNA: TGTGCCAGCAGCTTGCTAGCGGGAGGGCCTGGAGATGAGCAGTTCTTC; CDR3 protein: CASSLLAGGPGDEQFF
D gene: .; clone size: few; J gene: TRBJ1-3; V gene: TRBV5-1; CDR3 DNA: TGCGCCAGCAGCTGGACAGCTTCCTCTGGAAACACCATATATTTT; CDR3 protein: CASSWTASSGNTIYF
D gene: .; clone size: .; J gene: TRBJ1-1; V gene: TRBV9; CDR3 DNA: TGTGCCAGCAGCGTAGTGGCACGCCTTGAAGCTTTCTTT; CDR3 protein: CASSVVARLEAFF
D gene: .; clone size: few; J gene: TRBJ2-3; V gene: TRBV5-1; CDR3 DNA: TGCGCCAGCAGCGGTCATGCGGGCCCGGGGTATGATACGCAGTATTTT; CDR3 protein: CASSGHAGPGYDTQYF
D gene: .; clone size: many; J gene: TRBJ2-1; V gene: TRBV27; CDR3 DNA: TGTGCCAGCACCTCCCGGGACGGCTACTACAATGAGCAGTTCTTC; CDR3 protein: CASTSRDGYYNEQFF
D gene: .; clone size: .; J gene: TRBJ1-4; V gene: TRBV12-3/TRBV12-4; CDR3 DNA: TGTGCCAGCAGTTTAACTTCCTCCGAGGATAATGAAAAACTGTTTTTT; CDR3 protein: CASSLTSSEDNEKLFF
D gene: TRBD1; clone size: .; J gene: TRBJ1-2; V gene: TRBV4-1; CDR3 DNA: TGCGCCAGCAGCCAACTTCTGACAGGGAGAGATGGCTACACCTTC; CDR3 protein: CASSQLLTGRDGYTF
D gene: .; clone size: few; J gene: TRBJ2-3; V gene: TRBV24-1; CDR3 DNA: TGTGCCACCAGTGATCTCGAAGGGGGGAGCACAGATACGCAGTATTTT; CDR3 protein: CATSDLEGGSTDTQYF
D gene: .; clone size: few; J gene: TRBJ2-7; V gene: TRBV7-3; CDR3 DNA: TGTGCCAGCAGCTCGTTTCAGGGATACGAGCAGTACTTC; CDR3 protein: CASSSFQGYEQYF
D gene: .; clone size: few; J gene: TRBJ2-6; V gene: TRBV5-1; CDR3 DNA: TGCGCCAGCAGCTTTGCAGGTCTCTTTGGGGCCAACGTCCTGACTTTC; CDR3 protein: CASSFAGLFGANVLTF
D gene: .; clone size: few; J gene: TRBJ1-2; V gene: TRBV9; CDR3 DNA: TGTGCCAGCAGCGTAGACCCTAACTATGGCTACACCTTC; CDR3 protein: CASSVDPNYGYTF
D gene: .; clone size: .; J gene: TRBJ2-7; V gene: TRBV7-2; CDR3 DNA: TGTGCCAGCAGCCCGTTTTACCGCTCCTACGAGCAGTACTTC; CDR3 protein: CASSPFYRSYEQYF
D gene: .; clone size: .; J gene: TRBJ1-2; V gene: TRBV29-1; CDR3 DNA: TGCAGCGTTCCTGGACCCTCCTATGGCTACACCTTC; CDR3 protein: CSVPGPSYGYTF
D gene: .; clone size: .; J gene: TRBJ1-1; V gene: TRBV2; CDR3 DNA: TGTGCCAGCAGTGAAGTGGAAGGATACACTGAAGCTTTCTTT; CDR3 protein: CASSEVEGYTEAFF
D gene: TRBD2; clone size: .; J gene: TRBJ2-1; V gene: TRBV28; CDR3 DNA: TGTGCCAGCAGTGGTAGACTAGCGGGAGTTGAGCAGTTCTTC; CDR3 protein: CASSGRLAGVEQFF
D gene: .; clone size: .; J gene: TRBJ1-1; V gene: TRBV29-1; CDR3 DNA: TGCAGCGTTGGGGGCGAATTGACAAACACTGAAGCTTTCTTT; CDR3 protein: CSVGGELTNTEAFF
D gene: TRBD2; clone size: few; J gene: TRBJ2-1; V gene: TRBV4-2; CDR3 DNA: TGTGCCAGCAGCCAGGGCCTAGCGGGAGGGCCGGAGTTCTTC; CDR3 protein: CASSQGLAGGPEFF
D gene: TRBD1; clone size: .; J gene: TRBJ2-5; V gene: TRBV12-3/TRBV12-4; CDR3 DNA: TGTGCCAGCAGTTTTCGCCGGGACAGGGGAGCAGAGACCCAGTACTTC; CDR3 protein: CASSFRRDRGAETQYF
D gene: TRBD2; clone size: few; J gene: TRBJ2-1; V gene: TRBV7-3; CDR3 DNA: TGTGCCAGCAGCCCCCCGGGACTAGCCAAGGAGCAGTTCTTC; CDR3 protein: CASSPPGLAKEQFF
D gene: .; clone size: .; J gene: TRBJ2-3; V gene: TRBV5-1; CDR3 DNA: TGCGCCAGCAGCTTGTACGCGTGGGACACGCAGTATTTT; CDR3 protein: CASSLYAWDTQYF
D gene: TRBD2; clone size: few; J gene: TRBJ2-1; V gene: TRBV7-8; CDR3 DNA: TGTGCCAGCAGCCTAAGCGGGAGGAGGTACAATGAGCAGTTCTTC; CDR3 protein: CASSLSGRRYNEQFF
D gene: .; clone size: .; J gene: TRBJ2-5; V gene: TRBV27; CDR3 DNA: TGTGCCAGCAGACCTGTCGGGGCGGGAGAGACCCAGTACTTC; CDR3 protein: CASRPVGAGETQYF